This T cell receptor beta chain is from a study of blood T cell repertoires in COVID-19 (dated by TCRdb to 2018 to 2020). About the full investigation: The collaborator samples originated in the United States, Italy and Spain and spanned the acute and convalescent phases of COVID-19. The prospective study material was composed of cDNA or gDNA derived from T cells, B-cell-depleted T cells, or PBMCs. Subjects who had been exposed to COVID-19, were actively infected with it, or had recovered from it provided the deeply sampled blood TCRbeta repertoires that made up the dataset. The repertoires were released in a freely available public database meant as a resource for research on the immune response to SARS-CoV-2. Samples came from the ongoing ImmuneRACE study (first 160 participants) plus 1,254 subjects from 6 global collaborators. Nearly every sample came with metadata listing a de-identified subject ID, COVID-19 status, age in years and sex. Where available, HLA class I and class II types were obtained from metadata supplied by the sample provider rather than from assay-based typing. Paper-wide results and their limitations: The amount of clinical and demographic metadata varied by source and participant and was provided uncurated.

The immunoSEQ Assay, a bias-controlled multiplex PCR, was used to amplify TCRbeta CDR3 regions from genomic DNA. Processing in the source paper ran as follows. The number of nucleated cells in each sample was estimated by amplification of reference gene primers within the assay. To quantify the absolute abundance of each unique TCRbeta CDR3 rearrangement, sequence reads were collapsed and filtered. For each sample, productive Simpson clonality was calculated as the square root of Simpson's diversity index over productive rearrangements. The source is immuneACCESS, and TCRdb retained only in-frame sequences with V and J called. Part of the clones is not carried over; for the studies checked, unresolved V genes explain less than half of this, and the remainder is unexplained. From that table come the V and J calls and clone size; the DNA was used to work out D and trimming. This sample gives some 250,000 clones in total; about 79% of them show up just once. Clones ranked in the top ten supply 9.6% of the sample.

Points on this clone: The antigen this receptor binds is unknown. No base quality information exists; no much larger clone differs at one position.

The CDR1 and CDR2 encoded by the germline V gene are MNHNS and SASEGT. V lost 2 bases and J lost 8 bases, and the count of bases not matched to a germline gene is 6. CDR3 length: 15 amino acids, cysteine to phenylalanine. Just CDR3 DNA is preserved here, 45 bases in frame from base 1. The collaborating institutions used their own protocols to collect whole blood in K2EDTA tubes. Collaborator samples were shipped for TCRbeta analysis as frozen whole blood, isolated PBMCs, or DNA extracted from either sample type. The chain employs TRBV6-1 and TRBJ1-4, and TRBD1 aligns with 9 junction nucleotides. Sequencing was performed on peripheral blood. The clonotype originates from a woman aged 80 or older with acute or convalescent COVID-19. The DNA is TGTGCCAGCAGTGAACTGACAGGGGGAAACGAAAAACTGTTTTTT. Its protein product is CASSELTGGNEKLFF.